This T cell receptor (beta chain) was identified in a study of Graves' ophthalmopathy and Graves' hyperthyroidism. Study details: The blood sample was drawn at first diagnosis and before any treatment.

RNA transcripts were the source from which TCR beta CDR3 regions were amplified. HTBI primers served in a first-round RT-PCR, which a second-round multiplex PCR followed. TCRdb reanalysed the multiplex PCR reads using MiXCR and keeps one entry per CDR3 protein. The repertoire has 400,000 or so distinct CDR3 sequences, 15% of them found once; the top ten carry around 7%. This clonotype has a count of ten or more. Its antigen is currently unknown. Trimming stripped 6 bases from V and 9 bases from J, with 14 bases between. The CDR3 is 12 amino acids. Germline loops: CDR1 MNHNS, CDR2 SASEGT. Study findings and constraints: Forecasting of ophthalmopathy progression by the model achieved about 71% sensitivity and around 72% specificity.

The sequenced material came from peripheral blood. This clonotype was sampled from a woman aged 18-29 years with stable Graves' hyperthyroidism. The rearrangement links TRBV6-1 to TRBJ2-5; D is perhaps TRBD2 (5 bases). The CDR3 reads CASSKSSGAQYF. In DNA, the CDR3 is TGTGCCAGCAGCAAGTCCTCCGGGGCCCAGTACTTC.